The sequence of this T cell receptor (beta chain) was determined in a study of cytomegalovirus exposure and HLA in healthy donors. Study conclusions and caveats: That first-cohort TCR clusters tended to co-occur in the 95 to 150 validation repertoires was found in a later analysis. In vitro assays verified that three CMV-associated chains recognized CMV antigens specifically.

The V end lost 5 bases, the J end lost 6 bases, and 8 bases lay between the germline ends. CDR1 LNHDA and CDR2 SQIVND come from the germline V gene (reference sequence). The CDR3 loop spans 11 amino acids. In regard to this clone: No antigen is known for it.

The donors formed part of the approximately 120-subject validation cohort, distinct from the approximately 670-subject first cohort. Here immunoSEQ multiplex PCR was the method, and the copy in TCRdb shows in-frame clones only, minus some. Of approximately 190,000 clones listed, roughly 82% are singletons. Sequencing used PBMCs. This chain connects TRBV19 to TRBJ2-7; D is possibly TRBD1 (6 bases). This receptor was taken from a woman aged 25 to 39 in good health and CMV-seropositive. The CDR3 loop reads CASSEGGEQYF. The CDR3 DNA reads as TGTGCCAGTAGTGAAGGGGGCGAGCAGTACTTC.